This T cell receptor beta chain was observed in a study of metastatic and nonmetastatic thyroid tumors. The wider study: From malignant and benign thyroid patients, repertoires in blood and in tumor or nodule tissue were compared. Whole-study findings and limits: Benign nodules were reported to have significantly lower TCR beta diversity than malignant thyroid tumors, in blood and tumor.

Thyroid surgery took place with no prior treatment in any patient. On this clone: Its antigen is currently unknown. A much more abundant neighbour one base away suggests this may be a read error.

Germline CDR1 SGHNT, CDR2 YYREEE (reference sequence). Trimming cost V 5 bases and J 5 bases; bases outside gene matches: 10. CDR3 length: 15 amino acids. Per the study methods: Variation in CDR3 across clinicopathological groups served as the basis for constructing a distant-metastasis classifier in papillary thyroid cancer. Using MiXCR, TCRdb re-called clones from the PCR reads. The V and J calls come from TCRdb's annotation, not from the publication. The sample has 14,000 to 15,000 clones; approximately 23% are singletons. The genes are TRBV5-4 and TRBJ2-1; 7 bases fit TRBD2. The sequenced material came from tumor tissue. The source is a female donor with papillary thyroid cancer or a benign thyroid nodule (not recorded which). Some clones in this sample may be carry-over from other donors' samples. The CDR3 is CASSHEGRGNNEQFF. Written as DNA, the CDR3 is TGTGCCAGCAGTCATGAGGGGAGGGGTAACAATGAGCAGTTCTTC.